This T cell receptor (beta chain) was sequenced during a study of Graves' ophthalmopathy and Graves' hyperthyroidism. Across the whole study: Peripheral blood (taken before any treatment) was collected at initial diagnosis.

Ophthalmopathy donors were characterized by moderate-to-severe activity, CAS of at least 3, NOSPECS of at least 4, and duration under 3 months. No donor had other autoimmune disease, uncontrolled infection, pregnancy or lactation. RNA served as the template for amplifying TCR beta CDR3 regions. First-round RT-PCR with HTBI primers preceded a second-round multiplex PCR. Via MiXCR, TCRdb re-called the multiplex PCR reads, giving one row per CDR3 protein. The data hold almost 750,000 distinct CDR3 sequences, with around 40% observed a single time. This clonotype showed up just a few times. The antigen is undetermined. Broader study findings: Blood also contained most of the expanded thyroid clonotypes above 0.001 frequency.

Germline V gene data show CDR1 as SNHLY and CDR2 as FYNNEI. V dropped 4 bases and J dropped 4; count of bases not matched to a gene: 6. The CDR3 is 14 amino acids. This sequence joins TRBV2 and TRBJ1-1; 7 positions agree with TRBD1. The sequenced sample consisted of peripheral blood. This sequence originates from an adult man with Graves' ophthalmopathy. In DNA form, the CDR3 reads TGTGCCAGCAGTGGACCCAGGGGGGTCACTGAAGCTTTCTTT. Translating it yields CASSGPRGVTEAFF.